This T cell receptor beta chain is from a study of blood T cell repertoires in COVID-19. The repertoire was sequenced with immunoSEQ multiplex PCR; TCRdb's copy has only in-frame clones and lacks some. The sample holds 260,000 or so clones, under 90% seen once. From germline, CDR1 is MDHEN and CDR2 SYDVKM. CDR3 length equals 13 residues. This rearrangement joins TRBV28 to TRBJ1-3; D remains ambiguous. Sample: peripheral blood. This sequence was found in a human donor in a cohort sampled during active COVID-19. The CDR3 DNA follows: TGTGTTTCAGCCGGAGGCTCTGGAAACACCATATATTTT. It yields the protein CVSAGGSGNTIYF.